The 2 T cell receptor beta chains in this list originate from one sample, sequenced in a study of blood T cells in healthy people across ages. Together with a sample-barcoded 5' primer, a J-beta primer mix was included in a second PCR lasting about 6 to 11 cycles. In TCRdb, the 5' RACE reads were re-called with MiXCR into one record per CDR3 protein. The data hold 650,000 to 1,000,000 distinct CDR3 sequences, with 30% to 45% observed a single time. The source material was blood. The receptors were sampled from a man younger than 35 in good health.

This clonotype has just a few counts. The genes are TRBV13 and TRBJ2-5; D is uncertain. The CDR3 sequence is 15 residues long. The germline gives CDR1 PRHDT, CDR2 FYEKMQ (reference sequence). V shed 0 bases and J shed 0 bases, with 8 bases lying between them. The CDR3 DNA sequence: TGTGCCAGCAGCTTAGGGCCCGGGTACCAAGAGACCCAGTACTTC. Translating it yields CASSLGPGYQETQYF.

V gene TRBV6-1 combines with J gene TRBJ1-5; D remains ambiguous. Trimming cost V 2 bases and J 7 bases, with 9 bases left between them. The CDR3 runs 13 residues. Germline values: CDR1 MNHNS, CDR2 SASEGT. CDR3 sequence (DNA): TGTGCCAGCAGTGAACACGAAGTGCAGCCCCAGCATTTT. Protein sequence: CASSEHEVQPQHF.